The 32 T cell receptor beta chains below were found in one sample sequenced in a study of blood T cell repertoires in COVID-19. Produced via immunoSEQ multiplex PCR; TCRdb's table is partial and in-frame only. The profile shows tens of thousands of clones, more than 75% of them singletons. Sequencing was carried out using peripheral blood. These receptors came from a man in his fifties with active COVID-19.

The genes are TRBV27 and TRBJ2-1, with 7 bases lining up with TRBD1. Germline values: CDR1 MNHEY, CDR2 SMNVEV (reference sequence). V gave up 7 bases and J gave up 0 bases; unmatched junction bases: 12. The CDR3 runs 17 residues. CDR3 residues: CASIPRTGQTSYNEQFF. The CDR3 DNA reads TGTGCCAGCATCCCCCGGACAGGCCAAACCTCCTACAATGAGCAGTTCTTC.

This clone turned up a few times. V and J are TRBV5-4 and TRBJ1-4; possible D gene TRBD1, 5 bases. In germline, CDR1 is SGHNT, CDR2 YYREEE (reference sequence). This CDR3 has 15 amino acids. V was cut by 3 bases and J by 3 bases, with 12 bases left in between. CDR3 in amino acids: CASSSKGLANEKLFF. CDR3 nucleotide sequence: TGTGCCAGCAGCTCCAAGGGGTTAGCTAATGAAAAACTGTTTTTT.

The genes are TRBV20-1 and TRBJ2-5; the D is unclear. This CDR3 has 11 amino acids. V lost 7 bases, J lost 5 bases, and 11 bases lay in between. The V gene's germline CDR1 is DFQATT and CDR2 SNEGSKA (reference sequence). The CDR3 is CSVRLLETQYF. The CDR3 DNA reads TGCAGTGTTCGACTGCTGGAGACCCAGTACTTC.

The chain carries TRBV18 and TRBJ2-3, with D possibly being TRBD1 (5 bases). The CDR3 covers 14 residues. Germline assignment: CDR1 KGHSH and CDR2 LQKENI. V was shortened by 4 bases and J by 0 bases, with 8 bases between the two germline ends. This CDR3 reads CASSLQGSTDTQYF. The CDR3 DNA sequence: TGTGCCAGCTCACTGCAGGGTAGCACAGATACGCAGTATTTT.

This clone came up once. The V and J genes are TRBV11-2 and TRBJ2-5; maybe TRBD2 (6 bases). CDR3 length equals 13 residues. Germline V gives CDR1 SGHAT, CDR2 FQNNGV. The V and J ends lost 8 bases and 4 bases respectively, with 14 bases between them. The DNA for the CDR3 is TGTGCCAGCGCCCCTACGGGGGTAGAGACCCAGTACTTC. It specifies CASAPTGVETQYF.

The chain combines TRBV11-3 with TRBJ2-2; D may be TRBD2 (6 bases). This CDR3 has 16 amino acids. Germline-derived CDR1 and CDR2 are SGHNT and YENEEA. V lost 4 bases, J lost 4 bases, and 16 bases lay in between. As DNA, the CDR3 is TGTGCCAGCAGCTCGTATGGAGGGGCCGGCACCGGGGAGCTGTTTTTT. Protein: CASSSYGGAGTGELFF.

The chain's CDR3 is CASSLRGPRAGERYGYTF. In nucleotides, the CDR3 is TGTGCCAGCAGCTTGCGTGGACCTCGGGCAGGGGAGAGGTATGGCTACACCTTC. The chain is built from TRBV7-9 and TRBJ1-2; D may be TRBD1 (6 bases). Trimming removed 3 bases at V and 5 bases at J, with 25 bases between. The CDR3 spans 18 residues. CDR1 is SEHNR, CDR2 FQNEAQ, per germline (reference sequence).

Only one count was recorded for this clone. The chain recombines TRBV21-1 with TRBJ1-2; the DNA was not compared with TRBD1, the D call given in the table. TRBV21-1 is annotated as a pseudogene. CDR3 size: 17 residues. DNA of the CDR3: TGTGCCAGCAGCAACGGGGTGAGGGACAGCTTATACTATGGCTACACCTTC. Translation: CASSNGVRDSLYYGYTF.

The chain employs TRBV28 and TRBJ2-7; 10 positions match TRBD2. The germline V gene has CDR1 MDHEN and CDR2 SYDVKM. Trimming at V came to 4 bases and at J to 6 bases, leaving 12 bases not matched to a gene. The CDR3 has 16 residues. CDR3 loop: CASSSPVGSGRGEQYF. The CDR3 DNA reads as TGTGCCAGCAGTTCCCCTGTTGGGAGCGGGAGGGGCGAGCAGTACTTC.

The chain combines TRBV2 with TRBJ1-6, with 7 bases matching TRBD1. The CDR3 is made up of 14 amino acids. Trimming at V came to 4 bases and at J to 7 bases, leaving 4 bases not matched to a gene. Germline V lookup: CDR1 SNHLY, CDR2 FYNNEI. The CDR3 reads CASSVDRVNSPLHF. The CDR3, as DNA: TGTGCCAGCAGTGTCGACAGGGTAAATTCACCCCTCCACTTT.

This clone appeared once. The chain employs TRBV9 and TRBJ1-1; TRBD1 might be the D (6 bases). CDR1 is SGDLS, CDR2 YYNGEE, per germline. The CDR3 extends over 14 amino acids. The V gene lost 2 bases and the J gene lost 1 base, with 9 bases spanning the gap. As DNA, the CDR3 is TGTGCCAGCAGCGTCGGACAGCCGAACACTGAAGCTTTCTTT. Translated, it gives CASSVGQPNTEAFF.

A single count supports this clone. The CDR3 loop reads CASSLSSTEYTGELFF. The CDR3 bases are TGTGCCAGCAGCTTAAGTTCAACAGAGTACACCGGGGAGCTGTTTTTT. The rearrangement uses TRBV7-8 and TRBJ2-2; D uncertain. CDR3 length: 16 residues. V was shortened by 2 bases and J by 3 bases, with 13 bases between the two germline ends. Germline CDR1 SGHVS, CDR2 FQNEAQ.

This clone was recorded once. The chain links TRBV27 to TRBJ2-7; no reliable D call. Germline assignment: CDR1 MNHEY and CDR2 SMNVEV (reference sequence). Deletions cut 0 bases from V and 2 bases from J, with 17 bases between. The CDR3 consists of 17 residues. CDR3 sequence reads: CASSLSLSSPTTYEQYF. CDR3 sequence (DNA): TGTGCCAGCAGTTTATCCCTTTCCAGTCCCACCACCTACGAGCAGTACTTC.

This clone turned up a few times. The chain links TRBV5-5 to TRBJ1-6; 7 positions agree with TRBD1. This CDR3 region has 15 residues. Germline lookup yields CDR1 SGHKS and CDR2 YYEKEE (reference sequence). J lost 10 bases, V lost 0 bases, and 7 bases had no gene match. CDR3 sequence reads: CASSLGGGAGSPLHF. CDR3 DNA: TGTGCCAGCAGCTTGGGAGGGGGCGCCGGGTCACCCCTCCACTTT.

The sample holds one count of this clone. This chain joins TRBV27 and TRBJ1-2, with D possibly being TRBD1 (5 bases). The CDR3 runs 14 residues. V lost 5 bases to trimming and J lost 5 bases, with 15 bases between them. The germline CDR1 and CDR2 sequences are MNHEY and SMNVEV (reference sequence). The CDR3 bases are TGTGCCAGCAGTCCCGTCGGGGGGGGGTATGGCTACACCTTC. Residues: CASSPVGGGYGYTF.

V and J are TRBV5-1 and TRBJ2-3; no firm D call. V gave up 4 bases and J gave up 0 bases, with 15 bases separating them. The CDR3 is made up of 16 amino acids. The V gene's germline CDR1 is SGHRS and CDR2 YFSETQ. The DNA for the CDR3 is TGCGCCAGCAGCCCCAGGCTCCAGGAAAGCACAGATACGCAGTATTTT. This sequence encodes CASSPRLQESTDTQYF.

The J gene is TRBJ1-1, the V gene TRBV7-2; 7 bases are a match to TRBD1. CDR3 length equals 16 residues. The trim removed 5 bases at V and 4 bases at J, leaving 13 bases unmatched. The V gene's germline CDR1 is SGHTA and CDR2 FQGNSA. CDR3 protein: CASSARHRQGSTEAFF. Here the CDR3 DNA reads TGTGCCAGCAGCGCCCGCCATCGACAGGGCAGCACTGAAGCTTTCTTT.

The chain carries TRBV11-2 and TRBJ2-1; perhaps TRBD2 as D (5 bases). V lost 6 bases and J lost 1, with 13 bases in between. CDR1 is SGHAT, CDR2 FQNNGV, per germline. CDR3 size: 15 residues. CDR3 amino acids: CASRGIGGSYNEQFF. DNA for the CDR3: TGTGCCAGCAGGGGAATAGGAGGTTCCTACAATGAGCAGTTCTTC.

CDR3 DNA sequence: TGTGCCTGGAGTGTAGGACTAGCGGCCCGTGAGCAGTTCTTC. Residues: CAWSVGLAAREQFF. The rearrangement uses TRBV30 and TRBJ2-1; 10 nucleotides agree with TRBD2. Germline CDR1 reads GTSNPN; CDR2 reads SVGIG (reference sequence). V shed 0 bases, J shed 9 bases, and the junction held 5 bases outside the gene matches. The CDR3 is 14 amino acids.

J is TRBJ2-7 and V is TRBV4-3, with 8 nucleotides matching TRBD1. Germline V lookup: CDR1 LGHNA, CDR2 YSLEER. CDR3 length: 15 residues. The J segment lost 2 bases and the V segment lost 4 bases, leaving 7 bases of the junction unmatched. The CDR3 DNA sequence: TGCGCCAGCAGCCGAGGACAGGGAGCCGCCTACGAGCAGTACTTC. Its translation: CASSRGQGAAYEQYF.

The rearrangement uses TRBV11-2 and TRBJ1-6; 7 bases are a match to TRBD1. Germline assignment: CDR1 SGHAT and CDR2 FQNNGV. V was clipped by 5 bases and J by 7 bases; unmatched bases: 8. The CDR3 sequence is 15 residues long. CDR3 sequence reads: CASSRAGGTNSPLHF. In DNA, the CDR3 is TGTGCCAGCAGCCGGGCAGGGGGAACAAATTCACCCCTCCACTTT.

This chain uses TRBV7-3 with TRBJ2-5, with 10 bases identical to TRBD1. Trimming removed 4 bases from V and 14 bases from J; junction bases left unmatched: 13. Germline assignment: CDR1 SGHTA and CDR2 FQGTGA. This CDR3 spans 14 amino acids. The CDR3 is CASSSSGTGDLVYF. The CDR3 region has the DNA TGTGCCAGCAGCTCTTCCGGGACAGGGGACCTCGTTTACTTC.

The chain carries TRBV5-4 and TRBJ2-5; D gene uncertain. V lost 2 bases and J 1 base, leaving 9 bases between the germline ends. Germline V gene sequence: CDR1 SGHNT, CDR2 YYREEE (reference sequence). The CDR3 is 14 residues long. CDR3 protein: CASSFITAQETQYF. Written as DNA, the CDR3 is TGTGCCAGCAGCTTTATCACAGCCCAAGAGACCCAGTACTTC.

This sequence joins TRBV3-1 (or the pseudogene TRBV3-2) and TRBJ1-2; D possibly corresponds to TRBD1 (5 bases). The length of the CDR3 is 16 residues. The germline CDR1 and CDR2 sequences are LGHDT and YNNKEL (reference sequence). Trimming cost V 1 base and J 0 bases, with 12 bases left between them. The CDR3 nucleotides read TGTGCCAGCAGCCAAGTCGGTACAGGAACTAACTATGGCTACACCTTC. This translates into CASSQVGTGTNYGYTF.

The chain combines TRBV6-5 with TRBJ1-1, with TRBD1 as a possible D gene (5 bases). Trimming cost V 8 bases and J 1 base, with 17 bases left between them. Germline-derived CDR1 and CDR2 are MNHEY and SVGAGI. The CDR3 totals 15 residues. This CDR3 reads CASAPGYLRNTEAFF. The CDR3 DNA follows: TGTGCCAGCGCCCCAGGGTATCTTAGGAACACTGAAGCTTTCTTT.

This chain links TRBV27 with TRBJ2-1; D is uncertain. Trimming shortened V by 0 bases and J by 9 bases, and 12 bases separated the two germline ends. The CDR3 covers 14 residues. Germline CDR1 reads MNHEY; CDR2 reads SMNVEV (reference sequence). CDR3 DNA sequence: TGTGCCAGCAGTTTATCGCCCCCAGCTAGTGAGCAGTTCTTC. Translating gives CASSLSPPASEQFF.

This sequence joins TRBV19 and TRBJ1-1, with 9 bases lining up with TRBD1. The ends lost 4 bases at V and 4 bases at J; junction bases unmatched: 10. The germline V gene encodes CDR1 LNHDA and CDR2 SQIVND (reference sequence). The CDR3 consists of 16 residues. The CDR3 DNA reads as TGTGCCAGTAGTACTACAGGGACAGGGCGGACCACTGAAGCTTTCTTT. Translated, it gives CASSTTGTGRTTEAFF.

This clone was counted a few times. The CDR3 reads CASSRRAGGREETQYF. DNA for the CDR3: TGTGCCAGCAGCCGTCGAGCGGGGGGGCGAGAAGAGACCCAGTACTTC. The chain combines TRBV3-1 (or the pseudogene TRBV3-2) with TRBJ2-5; 10 positions match TRBD2. Germline CDR1 and CDR2: LGHDT and YNNKEL (reference sequence). The CDR3 is 16 residues long. V dropped 4 bases and J dropped 3; count of bases not matched to a gene: 8.

V gene TRBV5-6 combines with J gene TRBJ2-3; the D gene is possibly TRBD2 (6 bases). CDR3 length: 13 residues. The V and J ends lost 10 bases and 1 base respectively, with 13 bases between them. The germline gives CDR1 SGHDT, CDR2 YYEEEE. In DNA form, the CDR3 reads TGTGCCGGTCTAGCGAGCGGCACAGATACGCAGTATTTT. It is translated as CAGLASGTDTQYF. The full variable domain, rest sourced from reference TRBV5-6 and TRBJ2-3, is DAGVTQSPTHLIKTRGQQVTLRCSPKSGHDTVSWYQQALGQGPQFIFQYYEEEERQRGNFPDRFSGHQFPNYSSELNVNALLLGDSALYLCAGLASGTDTQYFGPGTRLTVL.

This clone came up once. The J gene is TRBJ1-2, the V gene TRBV23-1; 8 bases map to TRBD1. TRBV23-1 is labeled an ORF, and its function is uncertain. J gave up 2 bases and V 2 bases, and 7 bases lay outside the gene matches. This CDR3 is 16 amino acids long. CDR3 sequence reads: CASSQLDRAGNYGYTF. CDR3 DNA: TGCGCCAGCAGTCAACTGGACAGGGCAGGGAACTATGGCTACACCTTC.

This chain connects TRBV9 to TRBJ2-1, with 8 bases lining up with TRBD2. Germline CDR1 reads SGDLS; CDR2 reads YYNGEE. V gave up 3 bases and J gave up 4 bases; unmatched junction bases: 12. The CDR3 totals 17 residues. CDR3 in DNA: TGTGCCAGCAGCGACGGTCGGGGGGGAGCGGGGTACAATGAGCAGTTCTTC. Amino acid sequence: CASSDGRGGAGYNEQFF.

CDR3: CASSPIAGGTTDTQYF. Written as DNA, the CDR3 is TGTGCCAGCTCACCAATCGCGGGGGGGACCACAGATACGCAGTATTTT. The chain links TRBV18 to TRBJ2-3, with 9 bases aligning to TRBD2. V lost 2 bases and J lost 2; bases outside the gene matches: 5. CDR1 is KGHSH, CDR2 LQKENI, per germline. This CDR3 has 16 residues. Complete variable domain (other parts from reference TRBV18 and TRBJ2-3): NAGVMQNPRHLVRRRGQEARLRCSPMKGHSHVYWYRQLPEEGLKFMVYLQKENIIDESGMPKERFSAEFPKEGPSILRIQQVVRGDSAAYFCASSPIAGGTTDTQYFGPGTRLTVL.